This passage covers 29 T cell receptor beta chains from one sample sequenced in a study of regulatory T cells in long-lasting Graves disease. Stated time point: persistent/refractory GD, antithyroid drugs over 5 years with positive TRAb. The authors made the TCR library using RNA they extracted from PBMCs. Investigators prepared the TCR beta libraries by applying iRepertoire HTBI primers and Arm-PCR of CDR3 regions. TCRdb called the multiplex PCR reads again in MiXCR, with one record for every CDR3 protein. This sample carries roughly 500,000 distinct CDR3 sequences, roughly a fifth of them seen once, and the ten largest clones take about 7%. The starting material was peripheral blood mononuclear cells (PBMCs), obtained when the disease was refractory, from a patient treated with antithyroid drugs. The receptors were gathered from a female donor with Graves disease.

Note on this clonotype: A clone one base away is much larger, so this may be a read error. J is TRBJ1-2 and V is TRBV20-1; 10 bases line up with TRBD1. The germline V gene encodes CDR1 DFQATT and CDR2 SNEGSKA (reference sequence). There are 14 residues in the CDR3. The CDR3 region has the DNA TGCAATGCCCTCCACGGACAGGGGGTCTATGGCTACACCTTC. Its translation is CNALHGQGVYGYTF.

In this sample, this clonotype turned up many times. The CDR3 sequence is CASSLGGQGDSPLHF. The CDR3, as DNA: TGTGCCAGCAGTTTGGGGGGACAGGGCGATTCACCCCTCCACTTT. The chain joins TRBV28 to TRBJ1-6, with TRBD1 matching over 9 bases. The CDR3 length is 15 residues. Germline V gene data show CDR1 as MDHEN and CDR2 as SYDVKM. Trimming at V came to 3 bases and at J to 8 bases, leaving 5 bases not matched to a gene.

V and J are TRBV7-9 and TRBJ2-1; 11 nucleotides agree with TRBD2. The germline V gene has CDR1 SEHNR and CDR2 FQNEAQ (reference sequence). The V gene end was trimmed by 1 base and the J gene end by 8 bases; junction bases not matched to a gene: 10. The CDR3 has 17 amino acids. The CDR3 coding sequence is TGTGCCAGCAGCTTAGTACTGACTAGCGGGGAACGGGATGAGCAGTTCTTC. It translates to CASSLVLTSGERDEQFF.

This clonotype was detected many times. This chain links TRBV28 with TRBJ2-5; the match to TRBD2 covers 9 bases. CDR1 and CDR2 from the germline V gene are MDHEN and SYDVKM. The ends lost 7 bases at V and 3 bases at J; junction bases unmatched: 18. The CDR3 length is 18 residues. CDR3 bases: TGTGCCAGCAATCAGGCGTTAGGGCTAGCGGGGCGAGAAGAGACCCAGTACTTC. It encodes CASNQALGLAGREETQYF.

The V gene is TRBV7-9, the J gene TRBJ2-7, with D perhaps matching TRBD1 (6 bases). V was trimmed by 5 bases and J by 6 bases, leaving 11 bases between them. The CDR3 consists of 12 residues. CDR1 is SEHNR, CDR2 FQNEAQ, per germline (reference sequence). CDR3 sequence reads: CASSETGSEQYF. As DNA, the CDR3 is TGTGCCAGCAGCGAGACAGGTTCCGAGCAGTACTTC.

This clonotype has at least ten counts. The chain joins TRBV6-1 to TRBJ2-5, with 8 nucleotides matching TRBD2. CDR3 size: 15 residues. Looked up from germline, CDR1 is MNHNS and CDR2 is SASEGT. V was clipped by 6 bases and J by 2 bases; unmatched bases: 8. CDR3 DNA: TGTGCCAGCAGGGACGGGACTAGGAGACAAGAGACCCAGTACTTC. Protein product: CASRDGTRRQETQYF.

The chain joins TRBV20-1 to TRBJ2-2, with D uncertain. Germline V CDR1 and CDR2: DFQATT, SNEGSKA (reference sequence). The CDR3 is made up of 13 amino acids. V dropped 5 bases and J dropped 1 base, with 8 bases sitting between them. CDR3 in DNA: TGCAGTGCTTCGGATCTGAACACCGGGGAGCTGTTTTTT. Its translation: CSASDLNTGELFF.

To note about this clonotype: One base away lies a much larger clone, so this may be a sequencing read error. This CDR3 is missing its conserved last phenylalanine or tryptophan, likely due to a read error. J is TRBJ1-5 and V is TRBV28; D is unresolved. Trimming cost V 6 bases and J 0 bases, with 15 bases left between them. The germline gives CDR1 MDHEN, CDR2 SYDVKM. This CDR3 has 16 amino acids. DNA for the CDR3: TGTGCCAGCAGACCCCACAGTTCCAGTAGCAATCAGCCCCAGCATCTT. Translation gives CASRPHSSSSNQPQHL.

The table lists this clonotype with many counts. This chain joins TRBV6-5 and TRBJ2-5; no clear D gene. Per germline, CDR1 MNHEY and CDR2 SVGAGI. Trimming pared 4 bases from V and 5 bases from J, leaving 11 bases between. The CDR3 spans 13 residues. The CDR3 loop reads CASSSALGETQYF. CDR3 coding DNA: TGTGCCAGCAGTTCGGCCCTGGGGGAGACCCAGTACTTC.

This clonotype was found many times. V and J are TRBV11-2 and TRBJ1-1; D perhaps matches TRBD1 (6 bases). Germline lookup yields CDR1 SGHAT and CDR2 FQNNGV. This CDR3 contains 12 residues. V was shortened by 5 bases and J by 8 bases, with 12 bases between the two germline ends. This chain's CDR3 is CASSLGTGEAFF. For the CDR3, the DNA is TGTGCCAGCAGCCTAGGAACAGGGGAAGCTTTCTTT.

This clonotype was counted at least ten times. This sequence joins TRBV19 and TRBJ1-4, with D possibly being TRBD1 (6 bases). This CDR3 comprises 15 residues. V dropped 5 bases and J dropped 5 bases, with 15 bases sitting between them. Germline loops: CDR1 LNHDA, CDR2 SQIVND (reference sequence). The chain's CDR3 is CASSPYRVGNEKLFF. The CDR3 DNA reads TGTGCCAGTAGTCCATACAGGGTGGGGAATGAAAAACTGTTTTTT.

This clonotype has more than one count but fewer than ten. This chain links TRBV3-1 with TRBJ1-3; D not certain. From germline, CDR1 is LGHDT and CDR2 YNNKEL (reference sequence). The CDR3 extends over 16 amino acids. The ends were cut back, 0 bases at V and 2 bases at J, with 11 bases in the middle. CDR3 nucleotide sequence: TGTGCCAGCAGCCAAGATTCCAGCATGGCTGGAAACACCATATATTTT. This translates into CASSQDSSMAGNTIYF.

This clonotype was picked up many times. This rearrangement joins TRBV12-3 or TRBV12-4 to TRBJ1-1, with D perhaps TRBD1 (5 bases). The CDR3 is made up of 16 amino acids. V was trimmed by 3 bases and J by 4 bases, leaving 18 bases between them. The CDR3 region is CASSFPPGQGATEAFF. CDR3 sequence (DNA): TGTGCCAGCAGTTTTCCTCCAGGGCAGGGAGCCACTGAAGCTTTCTTT.

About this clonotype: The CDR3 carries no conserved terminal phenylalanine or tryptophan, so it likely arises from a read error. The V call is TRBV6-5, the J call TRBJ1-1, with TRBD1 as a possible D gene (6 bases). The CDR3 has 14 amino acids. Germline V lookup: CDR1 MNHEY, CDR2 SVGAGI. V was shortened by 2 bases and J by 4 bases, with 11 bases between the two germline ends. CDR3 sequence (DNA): TGTGCCAGCAGTTACAGGGCGGGGGCCACTGAAGCTTTCCTT. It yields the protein CASSYRAGATEAFL.

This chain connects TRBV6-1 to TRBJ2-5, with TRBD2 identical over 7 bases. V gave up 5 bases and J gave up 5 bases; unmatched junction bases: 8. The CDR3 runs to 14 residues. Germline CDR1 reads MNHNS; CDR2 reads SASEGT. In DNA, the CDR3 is TGTGCCAGCAGTATCAGACTAGCTAAGGAGACCCAGTACTTC. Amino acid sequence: CASSIRLAKETQYF.

The DNA of the CDR3 is TGTGCCAGCTGGGGATTCTATAATTCACCCCTCCACTTT. Its protein is CASWGFYNSPLHF. The V gene is TRBV28, the J gene TRBJ1-6, with unresolved D. Trimming cost V 8 bases and J 3 bases, with 8 bases left between them. CDR3 length equals 13 residues. CDR1 and CDR2 from the germline V gene are MDHEN and SYDVKM. The complete variable domain, with remaining parts taken from reference TRBV28 and TRBJ1-6, reads DVKVTQSSRYLVKRTGEKVFLECVQDMDHENMFWYRQDPGLGLRLIYFSYDVKMKEKGDIPEGYSVSREKKERFSLILESASTNQTSMYLCASWGFYNSPLHFGNGTRLTVT.

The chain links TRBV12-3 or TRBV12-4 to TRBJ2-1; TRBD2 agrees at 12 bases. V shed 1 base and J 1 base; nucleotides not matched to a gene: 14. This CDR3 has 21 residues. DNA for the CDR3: TGTGCCAGCAGTTTAGTAGTTTTGCCTAGCGGGAGGGAGAGGTCCTACAATGAGCAGTTCTTC. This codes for CASSLVVLPSGRERSYNEQFF.

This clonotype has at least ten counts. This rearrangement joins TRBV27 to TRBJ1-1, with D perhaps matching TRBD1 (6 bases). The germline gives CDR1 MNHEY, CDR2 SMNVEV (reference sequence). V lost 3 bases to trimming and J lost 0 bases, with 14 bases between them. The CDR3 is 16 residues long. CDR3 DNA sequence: TGTGCCAGCAGTTTCTCCGCAGGGGCGGTGAACACTGAAGCTTTCTTT. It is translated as CASSFSAGAVNTEAFF.

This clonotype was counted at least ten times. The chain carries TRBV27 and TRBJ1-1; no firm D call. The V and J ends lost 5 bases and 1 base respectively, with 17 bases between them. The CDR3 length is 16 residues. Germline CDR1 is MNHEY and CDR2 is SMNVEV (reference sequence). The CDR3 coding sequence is TGTGCCAGCAGTCCCCCCTATTCTTCCTCGAACACTGAAGCTTTCTTT. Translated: CASSPPYSSSNTEAFF.

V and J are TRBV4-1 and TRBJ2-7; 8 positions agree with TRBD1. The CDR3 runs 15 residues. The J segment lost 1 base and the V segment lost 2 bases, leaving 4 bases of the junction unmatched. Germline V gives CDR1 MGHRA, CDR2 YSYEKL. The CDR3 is CASSQRQGSSYEQYF. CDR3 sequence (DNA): TGCGCCAGCAGCCAAAGACAGGGGTCTTCCTACGAGCAGTACTTC.

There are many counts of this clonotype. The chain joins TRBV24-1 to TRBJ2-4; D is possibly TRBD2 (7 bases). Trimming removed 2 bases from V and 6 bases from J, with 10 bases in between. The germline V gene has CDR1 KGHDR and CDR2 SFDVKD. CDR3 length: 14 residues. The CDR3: CATSDYREGNIQYF. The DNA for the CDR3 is TGTGCCACCAGTGATTACAGGGAGGGAAACATTCAGTACTTC.

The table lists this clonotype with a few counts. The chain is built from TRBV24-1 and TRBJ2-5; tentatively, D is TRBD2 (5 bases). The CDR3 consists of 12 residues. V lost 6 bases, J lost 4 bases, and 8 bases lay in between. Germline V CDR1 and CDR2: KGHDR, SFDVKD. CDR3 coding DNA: TGTGCCACCAGTACTAGAGGAGAGACCCAGTACTTC. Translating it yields CATSTRGETQYF.

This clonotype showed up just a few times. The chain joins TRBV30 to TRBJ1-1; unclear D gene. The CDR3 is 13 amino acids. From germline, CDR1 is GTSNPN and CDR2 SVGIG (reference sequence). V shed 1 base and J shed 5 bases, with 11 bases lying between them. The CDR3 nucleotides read TGTGCCTGGAGTGGCGACACGGGGACTGAAGCTTTCTTT. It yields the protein CAWSGDTGTEAFF. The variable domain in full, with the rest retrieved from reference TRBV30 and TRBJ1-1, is SQTIHQWPATLVQPVGSPLSLECTVEGTSNPNLYWYRQAAGRGLQLLFYSVGIGQISSEVPQNLSASRPQDRQFILSSKKLLLSDSGFYLCAWSGDTGTEAFFGQGTRLTVV.

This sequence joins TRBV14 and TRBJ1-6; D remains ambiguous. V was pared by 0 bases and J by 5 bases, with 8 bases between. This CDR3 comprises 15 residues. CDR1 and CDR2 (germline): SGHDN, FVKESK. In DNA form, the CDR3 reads TGTGCCAGCAGCCAAGATTGGGGAGATAATTCACCCCTCCACTTT. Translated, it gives CASSQDWGDNSPLHF. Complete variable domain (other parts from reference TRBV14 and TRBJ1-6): EAGVTQFPSHSVIEKGQTVTLRCDPISGHDNLYWYRRVMGKEIKFLLHFVKESKQDESGMPNNRFLAERTGGTYSTLKVQPAELEDSGVYFCASSQDWGDNSPLHFGNGTRLTVT.

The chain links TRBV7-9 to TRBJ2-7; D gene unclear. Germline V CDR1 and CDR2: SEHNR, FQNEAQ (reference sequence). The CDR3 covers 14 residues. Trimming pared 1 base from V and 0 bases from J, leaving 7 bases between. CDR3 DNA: TGTGCCAGCAGCTTAGACACGGTCTCCTACGAGCAGTACTTC. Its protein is CASSLDTVSYEQYF.

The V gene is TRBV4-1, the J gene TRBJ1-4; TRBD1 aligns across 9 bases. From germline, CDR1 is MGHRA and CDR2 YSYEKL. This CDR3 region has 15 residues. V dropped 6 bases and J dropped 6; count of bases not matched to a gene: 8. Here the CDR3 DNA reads TGCGCCAGCAGTAAGCTACAGGGGGCCGATGAAAAACTGTTTTTT. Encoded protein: CASSKLQGADEKLFF.

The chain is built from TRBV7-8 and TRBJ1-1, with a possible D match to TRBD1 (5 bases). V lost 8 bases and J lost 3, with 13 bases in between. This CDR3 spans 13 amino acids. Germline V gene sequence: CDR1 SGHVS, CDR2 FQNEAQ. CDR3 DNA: TGTGCCAGCGTGAGGGGAGTAGACACTGAAGCTTTCTTT. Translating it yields CASVRGVDTEAFF.

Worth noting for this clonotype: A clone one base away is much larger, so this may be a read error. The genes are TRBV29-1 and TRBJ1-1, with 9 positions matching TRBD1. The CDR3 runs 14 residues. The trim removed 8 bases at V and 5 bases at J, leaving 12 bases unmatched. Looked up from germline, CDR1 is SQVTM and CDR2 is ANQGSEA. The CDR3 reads CSTSGTGQRTEAFF. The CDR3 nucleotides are TGCAGCACCTCCGGGACAGGGCAGAGGACTGAAGCTTTCTTT.

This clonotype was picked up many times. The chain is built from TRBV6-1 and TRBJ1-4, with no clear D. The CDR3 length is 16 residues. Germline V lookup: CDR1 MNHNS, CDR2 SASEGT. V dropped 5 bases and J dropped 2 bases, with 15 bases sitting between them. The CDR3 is CASSSQAVWTNEKLFF. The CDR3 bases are TGTGCCAGCAGTAGCCAGGCGGTTTGGACTAATGAAAAACTGTTTTTT.